The 21 T cell receptor beta chains in this list originate from one sample, sequenced in a study of CDR3 diversity in severe acne. Via MiXCR, TCRdb re-called the PCR reads, giving one row per CDR3 protein. The repertoire holds roughly 100,000 distinct CDR3 sequences, 51% seen once, with around 12% in the top ten. The sample taken for sequencing was blood. The receptors derive from a male donor with acne.

The chain is built from TRBV3-1 and TRBJ2-7, with 13 bases lining up with TRBD2. Trimming cost V 3 bases and J 7 bases; bases outside gene matches: 6. The germline gives CDR1 LGHDT, CDR2 YNNKEL (reference sequence). CDR3 length: 15 amino acids. The CDR3 DNA reads as TGTGCCAGCAGCCACGGACTAGCGGGGGAAGGGGAGCAGTACTTC. This sequence encodes CASSHGLAGEGEQYF.

This clonotype was found a few times. The chain links TRBV12-3 or TRBV12-4 to TRBJ2-5, with TRBD1 matching 10 bases. The CDR3 sequence is 18 residues long. Germline trimming cut 6 bases from V and 5 bases from J; bases unmatched to any gene: 18. CDR3: CASSPGKGQGRNWETQYF. As DNA, the CDR3 is TGTGCCAGCAGCCCCGGGAAGGGACAGGGGCGCAACTGGGAGACCCAGTACTTC.

V is TRBV2 and J is TRBJ2-5, with TRBD2 matching 9 bases. J lost 3 bases, V lost 4 bases, and 9 bases had no gene match. The germline gives CDR1 SNHLY, CDR2 FYNNEI. The CDR3 totals 16 residues. CDR3 sequence (DNA): TGTGCCAGCAGTGGACTAAGGCTAGCGGGGAAAGAGACCCAGTACTTC. Amino acids: CASSGLRLAGKETQYF.

This chain connects TRBV7-6 to TRBJ2-7; 12 bases agree with TRBD2. After removal of 3 bases from V and 0 bases from J, the junction contained 0 bases not matched to a gene. Looked up from germline, CDR1 is SGHVS and CDR2 is FNYEAQ. The CDR3 loop spans 15 amino acids. The CDR3 nucleotides read TGTGCCAGCAGCTTGACTAGCGGGAGCTCCTACGAGCAGTACTTC. This encodes CASSLTSGSSYEQYF.

On this clonotype: Relative to the germline gene, one junction end is altered; a read error may explain this. J is TRBJ2-7 and V is TRBV2, with TRBD2 matching 13 bases. The CDR3 sequence is 15 residues long. Germline lookup yields CDR1 SNHLY and CDR2 FYNNEI. This CDR3 reads CASSGTSGRIYEQHF. The DNA for the CDR3 is TGTGCCAGCAGTGGGACTAGCGGGAGAATATACGAGCAGCACTTC.

This chain links TRBV2 with TRBJ1-5; D is undetermined. The CDR3 sequence is 14 residues long. The germline V and J ends were trimmed by 4 bases and 1 base, with 8 bases remaining between them. CDR1 and CDR2 (germline): SNHLY, FYNNEI. Here the CDR3 reads CASSGAASNQPQHF. CDR3 coding DNA: TGTGCCAGCAGTGGGGCGGCCAGCAATCAGCCCCAGCATTTT.

This clonotype has a single count. Likely a read error: the CDR3 ends without its conserved phenylalanine or tryptophan. No DNA is shown, since the ends of the CDR3 on it are uncertain; the CDR3 is the one TCRdb lists. The V gene is TRBV20-1, the J gene TRBJ2-6; TRBD1, the table's D call, was not compared with the DNA. The CDR3 is 8 amino acids in total, end residues counted. Germline-derived CDR1 and CDR2 are DFQATT and SNEGSKA (reference sequence). CDR3 amino acids: CSASPPGQ.

The rearrangement links TRBV7-8 to TRBJ1-1, with D perhaps TRBD1 (5 bases). The germline V and J ends were trimmed by 5 bases and 6 bases, with 7 bases remaining between them. The CDR3 extends over 11 amino acids. Germline V gene sequence: CDR1 SGHVS, CDR2 FQNEAQ. The DNA of the CDR3 is TGTGCCAGCAGCCTGACAGCTGAAGCTTTCTTT. It is translated as CASSLTAEAFF.

This clonotype was picked up a small number of times. A read error may account for a junction end that differs from germline. The chain links TRBV4-2 to TRBJ1-2; tentatively, D is TRBD1 (6 bases). The CDR3 is 14 residues long. Germline loops: CDR1 LGHNA, CDR2 YNFKEQ. CDR3 in DNA: TGTGCCAGCAGCTTGGGGGCAGGGATGGATGGCTGCACCTTC. Translating it yields CASSLGAGMDGCTF.

This clonotype was counted ten times or more. The rearrangement uses TRBV4-2 and TRBJ2-1; either TRBD1 or TRBD2 may fit D (6 bases each). This CDR3 has 15 residues. Deletions cut 0 bases from V and 6 bases from J, with 12 bases between. Germline CDR1 reads LGHNA; CDR2 reads YNFKEQ. CDR3 in amino acids: CASSQDNGGGNEQFF. DNA of the CDR3: TGTGCCAGCAGCCAAGATAACGGAGGGGGCAATGAGCAGTTCTTC.

Points on this clonotype: A read error may account for a junction end that differs from germline. The V and J genes are TRBV9 and TRBJ2-3; TRBD1 or TRBD2 may be the D gene (7 bases each). The germline CDR1 and CDR2 sequences are SGDLS and YYNGEE. This CDR3 contains 16 residues. CDR3 sequence reads: CAGSGEGDSRINTQYF. CDR3 coding DNA: TGTGCCGGCAGCGGGGAGGGGGACAGCAGAATCAATACGCAGTATTTT. Full variable domain (outside the CDR3, taken from reference TRBV9 and TRBJ2-3): DSGVTQTPKHLITATGQRVTLRCSPRSGDLSVYWYQQSLDQGLQFLIQYYNGEERAKGNILERFSAQQFPDLHSELNLSSLELGDSALYFCAGSGEGDSRINTQYFGPGTRLTVL.

This rearrangement joins TRBV24-1 to TRBJ2-5; 10 nucleotides match TRBD1. Germline V gene lookup returns CDR1 KGHDR and CDR2 SFDVKD. The CDR3 covers 16 residues. Losses at the gene ends were 4 bases for V and 4 bases for J; bases not matched to a gene: 8. For the CDR3, the DNA is TGTGCCACCAGTGACCCCCTGGGACAGGGGAGAGAGACCCAGTACTTC. Its protein is CATSDPLGQGRETQYF.

The chain links TRBV5-5 to TRBJ2-5; D not certain. This CDR3 contains 13 residues. With 1 base removed from V and 2 bases from J, the gap between germline ends came to 6 bases. Germline CDR1 and CDR2: SGHKS and YYEKEE (reference sequence). The CDR3 protein is CASSLTEQETQYF. CDR3 in DNA: TGTGCCAGCAGCTTGACGGAGCAAGAGACCCAGTACTTC.

The CDR3 sequence is CASRGTSPYEQYF. The CDR3 bases are TGTGCCAGCAGGGGGACTAGCCCCTACGAGCAGTACTTC. This chain connects TRBV6-5 to TRBJ2-7, with 9 bases aligning to TRBD2. Looked up from germline, CDR1 is MNHEY and CDR2 is SVGAGI. The CDR3 runs 13 residues. V lost 6 bases to trimming and J lost 2 bases; unmatched junction nucleotides: 2.

Points on this clonotype: One junction end disagrees with the germline gene, perhaps due to a read error. The genes are TRBV28 and TRBJ1-2; D remains ambiguous. This CDR3 is built from 13 residues. CDR1 is MDHEN, CDR2 SYDVKM, per germline. As DNA, the CDR3 is TGTGGCAGCAGTAGGTCAGGTGCAAATGGCTACACCTTC. This encodes CGSSRSGANGYTF.

V usage is TRBV10-3 and J usage is TRBJ2-1; 7 bases are shared with TRBD1. Germline-derived CDR1 and CDR2 are ENHRY and SYGVKD. Trimming at V came to 8 bases and at J to 4 bases, leaving 14 bases not matched to a gene. The CDR3 runs 16 residues. DNA for the CDR3: TGTGCCATCCTCTCAACTGAGACAGGGTATTACAATGAGCAGTTCTTC. Protein: CAILSTETGYYNEQFF.

The chain is built from TRBV6-6 and TRBJ2-7; 9 nucleotides line up with TRBD2. CDR3 length: 14 amino acids. Germline lookup yields CDR1 MNHNY and CDR2 SVGAGI (reference sequence). V lost 7 bases to trimming and J lost 5 bases; unmatched junction nucleotides: 9. CDR3 sequence (DNA): TGTGCCAGCACCGCGGGTCTAGCGGGAAACGAGCAGTACTTC. It specifies CASTAGLAGNEQYF.

This clonotype was seen many times. This chain joins TRBV10-2 and TRBJ1-1; the D gene is possibly TRBD1 (6 bases). The length of the CDR3 is 15 residues. Germline CDR1 reads WSHSY; CDR2 reads SAAADI. Trimming shortened V by 6 bases and J by 3 bases, and 17 bases separated the two germline ends. CDR3 in DNA: TGCGCCAGCAGGGGACTACAGGGATTATACACTGAAGCTTTCTTT. Translation: CASRGLQGLYTEAFF.

The rearrangement uses TRBV20-1 and TRBJ2-5; D might be TRBD1 (6 bases). Looked up from germline, CDR1 is DFQATT and CDR2 is SNEGSKA (reference sequence). The CDR3 runs to 13 residues. Trimming took off 7 bases at V and 5 bases at J, with 17 bases between the two ends. The chain's CDR3 is CSVYSGRGETQYF. The CDR3 DNA reads TGCAGTGTCTATTCTGGCAGGGGTGAGACCCAGTACTTC.

The chain has TRBV5-4 and TRBJ1-5; D remains ambiguous. The CDR3 loop spans 14 amino acids. Germline loops: CDR1 SGHNT, CDR2 YYREEE (reference sequence). V was trimmed by 4 bases and J by 9 bases, leaving 17 bases between them. The CDR3 coding sequence is TGTGCCAGCAGCCCCTGTCGAGTAGGGAGGCCCCAGCATTTT. This codes for CASSPCRVGRPQHF.

The table lists this clonotype with many counts. The chain carries TRBV7-3 and TRBJ2-6; no reliable D call. This CDR3 has 17 residues. The germline V and J ends were trimmed by 3 bases and 0 bases, with 12 bases remaining between them. Germline CDR1 reads SGHTA; CDR2 reads FQGTGA. The CDR3 loop is CASSFVSPLSGANVLTF. The CDR3 DNA reads as TGTGCCAGCAGCTTTGTCTCTCCTCTCTCTGGGGCCAACGTCCTGACTTTC.